This T cell receptor beta chain was retrieved from a study of T cell changes during pregnancy in multiple sclerosis. Per the germline V gene, CDR1 is MNHNS and CDR2 is SASEGT. The V and J ends lost 2 bases and 2 bases respectively, with 3 bases between them. The CDR3 has 12 residues. The method was immunoSEQ multiplex PCR; TCRdb's version includes in-frame clones alone and lacks a portion of them. The sample records 100,000 to 130,000 clones, around 90% being singletons. The chain joins TRBV6-1 to TRBJ2-5; D not certain. The source was peripheral blood, collected in the third trimester of pregnancy. This TCR derives from a female donor in good health, enrolled as a control in a pregnancy study. CDR3 residues: CASSEQQETQYF. CDR3 in DNA: TGTGCCAGCAGTGAACAGCAAGAGACCCAGTACTTC.